Listed here is a single T cell receptor (beta chain). TCR beta sequencing covered blood CD8+ and CD4+ T cells. The multiple sclerosis controls consisted of treatment-naive patients with relapsing-remitting disease, either stable or active. FACS was used to enrich TEMRA cells, whereas the CD8+ and CD4+ T cells were obtained by negative isolation. The data stem from a study of CD8 T cells in Susac syndrome. RNA in amounts of about 0.5 to 1 ug was reverse transcribed with random hexamers. The method of amplification for TCR beta CDR3 was immunoSEQ multiplex PCR, covering 54 Vbeta and 13 Jbeta. One entry per CDR3 protein results from TCRdb running MiXCR on the immunoSEQ multiplex PCR reads. The table records around 230,000 distinct CDR3 sequences, about 95% of them present only once. There are 14 residues in the CDR3. The trim removed 6 bases at V and 5 bases at J, leaving 9 bases unmatched. CDR1 is SEHNR and CDR2 is FQNEAQ in the germline V gene (reference sequence).

This chain uses TRBV7-9 with TRBJ2-5; 7 nucleotides align to TRBD1. The sequenced sample was CD4+ T cells from PBMCs. The TCR sequence derives from a human donor with multiple sclerosis. The CDR3 spells CASRSDRAVETQYF. The CDR3 DNA is TGTGCCAGCAGATCAGACAGGGCAGTCGAGACCCAGTACTTC.